These 26 T cell receptor beta chains came from one sample sequenced in a study of blood T cell repertoires in COVID-19. The repertoire was sequenced with immunoSEQ multiplex PCR; TCRdb's copy has only in-frame clones and lacks some. The sample has 60,000 to 80,000 clones, roughly 89% seen once. Sequences were obtained from peripheral blood. The origin of the receptors is a human donor in a cohort sampled during active COVID-19.

This chain links TRBV5-1 with TRBJ2-3, with 10 bases lining up with TRBD2. CDR1 and CDR2 (germline): SGHRS, YFSETQ. V shed 3 bases, J shed 0 bases, and the junction held 4 bases outside the gene matches. The CDR3 loop spans 16 amino acids. The DNA of the CDR3 is TGCGCCAGCAGCTGGAGCGGGGGGGAGAGCACAGATACGCAGTATTTT. It yields the protein CASSWSGGESTDTQYF.

CDR3 residues: CASSMSLYNEQFF. The CDR3, as DNA: TGTGCCAGTAGTATGAGTCTATACAATGAGCAGTTCTTC. The V call is TRBV19, the J call TRBJ2-1, with D unresolved. The CDR3 has 13 residues. The germline CDR1 and CDR2 sequences are LNHDA and SQIVND (reference sequence). V was cut by 3 bases and J by 4 bases, with 7 bases left in between. Using reference TRBV19 and TRBJ2-1 for the parts outside the CDR3, the full variable domain is DGGITQSPKYLFRKEGQNVTLSCEQNLNHDAMYWYRQDPGQGLRLIYYSQIVNDFQKGDIAEGYSVSREKKESFPLTVTSAQKNPTAFYLCASSMSLYNEQFFGPGTRLTVL.

The chain couples TRBV15 to TRBJ2-5; maybe TRBD2 (7 bases). Germline assignment: CDR1 LNHNV and CDR2 YYDKDF (reference sequence). Trimming cost V 8 bases and J 5 bases, with 15 bases left between them. This CDR3 contains 13 residues. The CDR3 here is CATGGGVGETQYF. CDR3 nucleotide sequence: TGTGCCACCGGCGGGGGCGTTGGCGAGACCCAGTACTTC.

This chain joins TRBV10-3 and TRBJ2-3, with 11 positions matching TRBD2. The trim removed 7 bases at V and 3 bases at J, leaving 6 bases unmatched. The CDR3 consists of 15 residues. Germline V gene sequence: CDR1 ENHRY, CDR2 SYGVKD. The CDR3 region is CAITPSGGSTDTQYF. The CDR3 DNA sequence: TGTGCCATCACCCCTAGCGGGGGGTCTACAGATACGCAGTATTTT.

The rearrangement links TRBV28 to TRBJ2-2; unclear D gene. CDR1 and CDR2 from the germline V gene are MDHEN and SYDVKM. The CDR3 totals 11 residues. Trimming pared 6 bases from V and 4 bases from J, leaving 3 bases between. CDR3 protein: CASSGTGELFF. The DNA of the CDR3 is TGTGCCAGCAGCGGCACCGGGGAGCTGTTTTTT.

CDR3 in DNA: TGTGCCAGCAGTCCGCCCGGGGGGCGAGGAAACACCATATATTTT. This encodes CASSPPGGRGNTIYF. The chain uses TRBV28 and TRBJ1-3; a possible D gene is TRBD1 (6 bases). The CDR3 runs 15 residues. Germline lookup yields CDR1 MDHEN and CDR2 SYDVKM. Trimming removed 5 bases at V and 4 bases at J, with 15 bases between.

The chain combines TRBV7-8 with TRBJ1-5; a weak D match, TRBD1 (5 bases). Per germline, CDR1 SGHVS and CDR2 FQNEAQ. V lost 0 bases to trimming and J lost 1 base, with 13 bases between them. The CDR3 runs to 17 residues. The chain's CDR3 is CASSLAGAGRSNQPQHF. The CDR3 DNA is TGTGCCAGCAGCTTAGCTGGCGCAGGGCGGAGCAATCAGCCCCAGCATTTT.

This CDR3 reads CASSPRGAGGDNEQFF. The CDR3 nucleotides read TGCGCCAGCAGCCCGCGGGGAGCGGGGGGGGACAATGAGCAGTTCTTC. The V and J genes are TRBV5-1 and TRBJ2-1; 10 bases match TRBD2. The CDR3 sequence is 16 residues long. Germline V CDR1 and CDR2: SGHRS, YFSETQ. Unmatched junction bases numbered 9, after V lost 4 bases and J lost 5 bases.

This clone was counted between two and nine times. This rearrangement joins TRBV5-1 to TRBJ2-2; D is ambiguous. Trimming left V 3 bases short and J 4 bases short, with 7 bases between. Germline CDR1 SGHRS, CDR2 YFSETQ. This CDR3 has 13 amino acids. The CDR3: CASSSGVTGELFF. The DNA for the CDR3 is TGCGCCAGCAGCTCTGGAGTCACCGGGGAGCTGTTTTTT.

The chain has TRBV7-9 and TRBJ2-7; the D gene is possibly TRBD1 (6 bases). With 5 bases removed from V and 2 bases from J, the gap between germline ends came to 7 bases. The CDR3 is made up of 12 amino acids. The germline V gene has CDR1 SEHNR and CDR2 FQNEAQ (reference sequence). CDR3 loop: CASSRDTYEQYF. Here the CDR3 DNA reads TGTGCCAGCAGCCGGGACACCTACGAGCAGTACTTC.

The rearrangement joins TRBV6-5 to TRBJ1-5; 7 bases fit TRBD1. The CDR3 is made up of 15 amino acids. CDR1 and CDR2 (germline): MNHEY, SVGAGI. Germline trimming cut 6 bases from V and 4 bases from J; bases unmatched to any gene: 9. In nucleotides, the CDR3 is TGTGCCAGCAGCGGAGGACAGGCTGGAAATCAGCCCCAGCATTTT. This gives the protein CASSGGQAGNQPQHF.

The chain employs TRBV5-4 and TRBJ1-4; D is ambiguous. The CDR3 spans 14 residues. The V end lost 4 bases, the J end lost 1 base, and 8 bases lay between the germline ends. Per the germline V gene, CDR1 is SGHNT and CDR2 is YYREEE (reference sequence). CDR3 sequence: CASSAGGTNEKLFF. The CDR3, as DNA: TGTGCCAGCAGCGCGGGAGGAACTAATGAAAAACTGTTTTTT.

The gene calls are TRBV11-2 and TRBJ2-1; 7 bases are a match to TRBD2. V was pared by 3 bases and J by 9 bases, with 5 bases of the junction left unmatched. The CDR3 has 13 residues. The germline V gene encodes CDR1 SGHAT and CDR2 FQNNGV. CDR3 amino acids: CASSFGRLGEQFF. CDR3 in DNA: TGTGCCAGCAGCTTCGGGAGGCTGGGTGAGCAGTTCTTC.

V and J are TRBV6-4 and TRBJ2-5, with TRBD1 as a possible D gene (5 bases). Germline V gene data show CDR1 as MRHNA and CDR2 as SNTAGT. The CDR3 extends over 11 amino acids. The V gene lost 4 bases and the J gene lost 6 bases, with 6 bases spanning the gap. The CDR3 sequence: CASSGTQTQYF. CDR3 coding DNA: TGTGCCAGCAGTGGGACACAGACCCAGTACTTC.

This sequence joins TRBV5-1 and TRBJ2-1, with TRBD2 matching 12 bases. This CDR3 spans 15 amino acids. Per the germline V gene, CDR1 is SGHRS and CDR2 is YFSETQ. Unmatched junction bases numbered 1, after V lost 0 bases and J lost 6 bases. The CDR3 DNA reads as TGCGCCAGCAGCTTGGGACTAGCGGGGGCCAATGAGCAGTTCTTC. Residues: CASSLGLAGANEQFF.

The chain uses TRBV10-2 and TRBJ2-7; D ambiguous. The CDR3 covers 12 residues. Trimming shortened V by 6 bases and J by 0 bases, and 6 bases separated the two germline ends. Germline lookup yields CDR1 WSHSY and CDR2 SAAADI. CDR3 DNA sequence: TGCGCCAGCAGCCCCCACTCCTACGAGCAGTACTTC. Protein: CASSPHSYEQYF.

The chain uses TRBV4-2 and TRBJ2-4; 7 positions match TRBD2. Per the germline V gene, CDR1 is LGHNA and CDR2 is YNFKEQ. The CDR3 has 15 residues. V trimming: 0 bases; J trimming: 2 bases; junction bases outside the gene matches: 1. CDR3 in amino acids: CASSQEGGTKNIQYF. Here the CDR3 DNA reads TGTGCCAGCAGCCAAGAGGGGGGGACCAAAAACATTCAGTACTTC.

V is TRBV3-1 (or the pseudogene TRBV3-2) and J is TRBJ1-1; no clear D gene. This CDR3 has 14 amino acids. The germline V and J ends were trimmed by 2 bases and 3 bases, with 10 bases remaining between them. Germline V gene lookup returns CDR1 LGHDT and CDR2 YNNKEL (reference sequence). The CDR3 coding sequence is TGTGCCAGCAGCCAACAGGTCGGTTACACTGAAGCTTTCTTT. Translated, it gives CASSQQVGYTEAFF.

The chain has TRBV3-1 (or the pseudogene TRBV3-2) and TRBJ1-4; possible D gene TRBD1, 6 bases. The CDR3 is made up of 14 amino acids. Deletions cut 2 bases from V and 11 bases from J, with 15 bases between. Germline values: CDR1 LGHDT, CDR2 YNNKEL (reference sequence). CDR3 loop: CASSQQSDRTKLFF. The CDR3 DNA reads TGTGCCAGCAGCCAACAAAGCGACAGGACCAAACTGTTTTTT.

This chain uses TRBV6-5 with TRBJ2-5; 8 bases match TRBD2. The J segment lost 4 bases and the V segment lost 10 bases, leaving 8 bases of the junction unmatched. Per the germline V gene, CDR1 is MNHEY and CDR2 is SVGAGI. CDR3 size: 13 residues. CDR3 protein: CAKFGGARETQYF. The CDR3, as DNA: TGTGCCAAGTTCGGGGGGGCCCGAGAGACCCAGTACTTC.

V gene TRBV5-1 combines with J gene TRBJ1-1; 9 nucleotides line up with TRBD1. Germline trimming cut 1 base from V and 4 bases from J; bases unmatched to any gene: 5. There are 15 residues in the CDR3. The germline V gene has CDR1 SGHRS and CDR2 YFSETQ. This chain's CDR3 is CASSLTGGLGTEAFF. CDR3 DNA: TGCGCCAGCAGCTTGACAGGGGGCCTCGGCACTGAAGCTTTCTTT. The full variable domain, with the rest looked up from reference TRBV5-1 and TRBJ1-1, is KAGVTQTPRYLIKTRGQQVTLSCSPISGHRSVSWYQQTPGQGLQFLFEYFSETQRNKGNFPGRFSGRQFSNSRSEMNVSTLELGDSALYLCASSLTGGLGTEAFFGQGTRLTVV.

The V and J genes are TRBV24-1 and TRBJ2-3; 8 positions match TRBD2. Germline lookup yields CDR1 KGHDR and CDR2 SFDVKD. The CDR3 has 17 residues. V shed 3 bases and J 1 base; nucleotides not matched to a gene: 8. CDR3 sequence: CATSDGGRGAGTDTQYF. The CDR3 DNA reads TGTGCCACCAGTGATGGAGGGCGGGGGGCAGGCACAGATACGCAGTATTTT.

The chain is built from TRBV5-6 and TRBJ1-1; D uncertain. The CDR3 loop spans 17 amino acids. Trimming left V 6 bases short and J 0 bases short, with 21 bases between. Germline V gene lookup returns CDR1 SGHDT and CDR2 YYEEEE. The CDR3 is CASTGGGRRPMNTEAFF. For the CDR3, the DNA is TGTGCCAGCACGGGAGGAGGGAGGCGGCCCATGAACACTGAAGCTTTCTTT.

The gene calls are TRBV4-1 and TRBJ2-2, with D perhaps TRBD1 (5 bases). The CDR3 covers 14 residues. The germline gives CDR1 MGHRA, CDR2 YSYEKL. V lost 1 base and J lost 7, with 10 bases in between. The CDR3 DNA is TGCGCCAGCAGCCAAGGGGGCGTAAACGGGGAGCTGTTTTTT. It encodes CASSQGGVNGELFF.

This chain uses TRBV11-2 with TRBJ1-3; TRBD1 matches 7 bases. The V segment lost 2 bases and the J segment 0 bases; nucleotides outside the gene matches: 4. Germline CDR1 SGHAT, CDR2 FQNNGV. The CDR3 has 16 amino acids. DNA for the CDR3: TGTGCCAGCAGCTTACGGGGACAGTACTCTGGAAACACCATATATTTT. Translated, it gives CASSLRGQYSGNTIYF. The variable domain in full, completed from reference TRBV11-2 and TRBJ1-3, reads EAGVAQSPRYKIIEKRQSVAFWCNPISGHATLYWYQQILGQGPKLLIQFQNNGVVDDSQLPKDRFSAERLKGVDSTLKIQPAKLEDSAVYLCASSLRGQYSGNTIYFGEGSWLTVV.

This chain uses TRBV3-1 (or the pseudogene TRBV3-2) with TRBJ1-1; D is perhaps TRBD1 (5 bases). The CDR3 length is 17 residues. Trimming shortened V by 0 bases and J by 0 bases, and 14 bases separated the two germline ends. Germline CDR1 is LGHDT and CDR2 is YNNKEL (reference sequence). This CDR3 is CASSQEGAGILNTEAFF. In DNA form, the CDR3 reads TGTGCCAGCAGCCAAGAAGGGGCAGGAATTCTGAACACTGAAGCTTTCTTT.